These 17 T cell receptor beta chains were sequenced from one sample in a study of cytomegalovirus exposure and HLA in healthy donors. This table comes from immunoSEQ multiplex PCR, and its TCRdb copy is limited to in-frame clones, with some not included. The sample contains over 200,000 clones, about 91% of which appear only once. Sequencing input: PBMCs. These receptors were obtained from a woman between 18 and 29 years old in good health and CMV-seronegative.

The chain links TRBV28 to TRBJ2-5; a possible D gene is TRBD1 (5 bases). Germline V CDR1 and CDR2: MDHEN, SYDVKM. The CDR3 consists of 14 residues. The ends were cut back, 5 bases at V and 4 bases at J, with 14 bases in the middle. The CDR3 loop reads CASSPLQGPETQYF. The CDR3 DNA reads TGTGCCAGCAGTCCCCTTCAGGGTCCAGAGACCCAGTACTTC.

The V call is TRBV27, the J call TRBJ2-2, with 8 bases identical to TRBD2. The CDR3 has 16 residues. V dropped 5 bases and J dropped 1; count of bases not matched to a gene: 6. CDR1 and CDR2 from the germline V gene are MNHEY and SMNVEV (reference sequence). The CDR3 DNA is TGTGCCAGCAGTCTAAGTACTAGCGGGAACACCGGGGAGCTGTTTTTT. It is translated as CASSLSTSGNTGELFF.

This clone was found a few times. This chain links TRBV20-1 with TRBJ1-1; possibly TRBD1 for D (6 bases). Trimming shortened V by 6 bases and J by 8 bases, and 13 bases separated the two germline ends. Germline V gene data show CDR1 as DFQATT and CDR2 as SNEGSKA (reference sequence). The CDR3 has 11 residues. For the CDR3, the DNA is TGCAGTGCCGCGACAGGACCAGAAGCTTTCTTT. This encodes CSAATGPEAFF.

The J gene is TRBJ2-1, the V gene TRBV6-4, with a weak D call TRBD2 (6 bases). V lost 2 bases to trimming and J lost 8 bases, with 13 bases between them. CDR3 size: 14 residues. Germline V lookup: CDR1 MRHNA, CDR2 SNTAGT. The CDR3 bases are TGTGCCAGCAGTGACGGGCGGGAAGAGGATGAGCAGTTCTTC. Amino acid sequence: CASSDGREEDEQFF.

The V call is TRBV7-9, the J call TRBJ1-1; 11 positions match TRBD1. This CDR3 is built from 14 residues. The V gene's germline CDR1 is SEHNR and CDR2 FQNEAQ (reference sequence). V dropped 5 bases and J dropped 9; count of bases not matched to a gene: 8. DNA of the CDR3: TGTGCCAGCAGCCCCGGACAGGGGGCGACGAAAGCTTTCTTT. Amino acid sequence: CASSPGQGATKAFF.

V usage is TRBV7-8 and J usage is TRBJ2-5; 9 nucleotides match TRBD2. The CDR3 totals 14 residues. The junction had 4 bases not matched to a gene; V was cut back by 3 bases and J by 5 bases. Germline V gene sequence: CDR1 SGHVS, CDR2 FQNEAQ. The CDR3 loop reads CASSFKREVETQYF. In DNA, the CDR3 is TGTGCCAGCAGCTTCAAGCGGGAGGTCGAGACCCAGTACTTC.

This clone was seen a few times. This chain joins TRBV9 and TRBJ1-1, with D hard to call. The CDR3 contains 14 residues. Germline V gene data show CDR1 as SGDLS and CDR2 as YYNGEE. The V end was cut by 0 bases, the J end by 0 bases, with 6 bases between. Here the CDR3 reads CASSVASMNTEAFF. Written as DNA, the CDR3 is TGTGCCAGCAGCGTAGCTAGTATGAACACTGAAGCTTTCTTT.

The V and J genes are TRBV28 and TRBJ2-1, with 11 nucleotides matching TRBD2. The CDR3 loop spans 15 amino acids. V lost 5 bases to trimming and J lost 6 bases; unmatched junction nucleotides: 6. CDR1 is MDHEN, CDR2 SYDVKM, per germline. Written as DNA, the CDR3 is TGTGCCAGCAGTCCAAGACTAGCGGGACCCAATGAGCAGTTCTTC. This sequence encodes CASSPRLAGPNEQFF.

The V and J genes are TRBV6-1 and TRBJ2-7, with 14 bases fitting TRBD2. The J segment lost 4 bases and the V segment lost 2 bases, leaving 13 bases of the junction unmatched. Looked up from germline, CDR1 is MNHNS and CDR2 is SASEGT. The CDR3 sequence is 19 residues long. The CDR3 region has the DNA TGTGCCAGCAGTGAACGAACCTCCGGGACTAGCGGGAGATTGTACGAGCAGTACTTC. This sequence encodes CASSERTSGTSGRLYEQYF.

V gene TRBV27 combines with J gene TRBJ2-3; 9 positions match TRBD1. Looked up from germline, CDR1 is MNHEY and CDR2 is SMNVEV (reference sequence). The ends lost 4 bases at V and 8 bases at J; junction bases unmatched: 16. This CDR3 comprises 17 residues. The DNA for the CDR3 is TGTGCCAGCAGTTCCGGAACCGGGACAGGGATCTCGCGTACGCAGTATTTT. Translated: CASSSGTGTGISRTQYF.

V and J are TRBV25-1 and TRBJ1-1; D unresolved. CDR3 length: 13 amino acids. The germline CDR1 and CDR2 sequences are MGHDK and SYGVNS. Trimming removed 2 bases at V and 5 bases at J, with 9 bases between. The CDR3 DNA follows: TGTGCCAGCAGTGAACCGGGTCGGACTGAAGCTTTCTTT. The encoded protein is CASSEPGRTEAFF.

The chain recombines TRBV6-5 with TRBJ2-5; weak D call: TRBD1 (6 bases). CDR1 and CDR2 (germline): MNHEY, SVGAGI. Trimming removed 6 bases at V and 3 bases at J, with 14 bases between. This CDR3 comprises 14 residues. CDR3 sequence reads: CASRNRVWEETQYF. For the CDR3, the DNA is TGTGCCAGCAGGAACAGGGTTTGGGAAGAGACCCAGTACTTC.

The chain has TRBV6-6 and TRBJ1-2; no clear D. The CDR3 sequence is 15 residues long. V dropped 2 bases and J dropped 4 bases, with 14 bases sitting between them. The V gene's germline CDR1 is MNHNY and CDR2 SVGAGI (reference sequence). This CDR3 reads CASSYDIRSIYGYTF. CDR3 sequence (DNA): TGTGCCAGCAGTTACGATATACGGTCGATCTATGGCTACACCTTC.

J is TRBJ1-1 and V is TRBV7-9, with 7 bases aligning to TRBD1. Trimming cost V 8 bases and J 2 bases; bases outside gene matches: 5. Germline CDR1 SEHNR, CDR2 FQNEAQ (reference sequence). CDR3 length: 13 residues. CDR3 nucleotides: TGTGCCAGCGACAGGGTAGGAAACACTGAAGCTTTCTTT. Encoded protein: CASDRVGNTEAFF.

The chain joins TRBV5-1 to TRBJ2-7; D is perhaps TRBD2 (6 bases). Trimming removed 1 base at V and 0 bases at J, with 11 bases between. Germline CDR1 SGHRS, CDR2 YFSETQ. CDR3 length: 15 amino acids. CDR3 protein: CASSLHPGDSYEQYF. The CDR3 DNA follows: TGCGCCAGCAGCTTGCACCCGGGGGACTCCTACGAGCAGTACTTC.

The table lists this clone with a few counts. This chain joins TRBV4-2 and TRBJ2-7, with 10 positions matching TRBD1. V trimming: 1 base; J trimming: 1 base; junction bases outside the gene matches: 4. The CDR3 is made up of 16 amino acids. The V gene's germline CDR1 is LGHNA and CDR2 YNFKEQ. The CDR3 DNA is TGTGCCAGCAGCCAAGGTCTGGGACAGGGGTCCTACGAGCAGTACTTC. As protein: CASSQGLGQGSYEQYF.

In regard to this clone: Other DNA sequences from this sample encode an identical CDR3 as well. V gene TRBV6-5 combines with J gene TRBJ1-5; D is unresolved. CDR1 and CDR2 (germline): MNHEY, SVGAGI. Trimming removed 5 bases from V and 1 base from J, with 6 bases in between. The CDR3 totals 13 residues. The CDR3 is CASSRGSNQPQHF. The CDR3 region has the DNA TGTGCCAGCAGTAGAGGGAGCAATCAGCCCCAGCATTTT.